This T cell receptor beta chain was profiled in a study of post-analysis software for immune sequencing data. Study-wide background: The disease courses spanned relapsing-remitting, secondary progressive and progressive-relapsing forms of multiple sclerosis. Study-wide findings and caveats: In multiple sclerosis, normalized Chao1 diversity was significantly below that of controls. When patients were compared with controls, about 5 TRBV segments were more frequent, TRBV5-6, TRBV5-1 and TRBV20-1 among them.

This clonotype has more than one count but fewer than ten. The antigen is undetermined. cDNA libraries for TCR beta contained unique molecular identifiers. MiXCR, applied by TCRdb to the PCR reads, yields one record per CDR3 protein. Of about 540,000 distinct CDR3 sequences listed, around 36% were seen once; the top ten hold around 6%. The V end lost 0 bases, the J end lost 4 bases, and 9 bases lay between the germline ends. Germline V CDR1 and CDR2: MNHNS, SASEGT. This CDR3 is 14 amino acids long. The specimen sequenced was blood. V gene TRBV6-1 combines with J gene TRBJ1-1; no clear D. The sequence derives from a girl under 18 with multiple sclerosis. CDR3 sequence reads: CASSEALRPTEAFF. The CDR3 coding sequence is TGTGCCAGCAGTGAAGCGCTTCGTCCCACTGAAGCTTTCTTT.